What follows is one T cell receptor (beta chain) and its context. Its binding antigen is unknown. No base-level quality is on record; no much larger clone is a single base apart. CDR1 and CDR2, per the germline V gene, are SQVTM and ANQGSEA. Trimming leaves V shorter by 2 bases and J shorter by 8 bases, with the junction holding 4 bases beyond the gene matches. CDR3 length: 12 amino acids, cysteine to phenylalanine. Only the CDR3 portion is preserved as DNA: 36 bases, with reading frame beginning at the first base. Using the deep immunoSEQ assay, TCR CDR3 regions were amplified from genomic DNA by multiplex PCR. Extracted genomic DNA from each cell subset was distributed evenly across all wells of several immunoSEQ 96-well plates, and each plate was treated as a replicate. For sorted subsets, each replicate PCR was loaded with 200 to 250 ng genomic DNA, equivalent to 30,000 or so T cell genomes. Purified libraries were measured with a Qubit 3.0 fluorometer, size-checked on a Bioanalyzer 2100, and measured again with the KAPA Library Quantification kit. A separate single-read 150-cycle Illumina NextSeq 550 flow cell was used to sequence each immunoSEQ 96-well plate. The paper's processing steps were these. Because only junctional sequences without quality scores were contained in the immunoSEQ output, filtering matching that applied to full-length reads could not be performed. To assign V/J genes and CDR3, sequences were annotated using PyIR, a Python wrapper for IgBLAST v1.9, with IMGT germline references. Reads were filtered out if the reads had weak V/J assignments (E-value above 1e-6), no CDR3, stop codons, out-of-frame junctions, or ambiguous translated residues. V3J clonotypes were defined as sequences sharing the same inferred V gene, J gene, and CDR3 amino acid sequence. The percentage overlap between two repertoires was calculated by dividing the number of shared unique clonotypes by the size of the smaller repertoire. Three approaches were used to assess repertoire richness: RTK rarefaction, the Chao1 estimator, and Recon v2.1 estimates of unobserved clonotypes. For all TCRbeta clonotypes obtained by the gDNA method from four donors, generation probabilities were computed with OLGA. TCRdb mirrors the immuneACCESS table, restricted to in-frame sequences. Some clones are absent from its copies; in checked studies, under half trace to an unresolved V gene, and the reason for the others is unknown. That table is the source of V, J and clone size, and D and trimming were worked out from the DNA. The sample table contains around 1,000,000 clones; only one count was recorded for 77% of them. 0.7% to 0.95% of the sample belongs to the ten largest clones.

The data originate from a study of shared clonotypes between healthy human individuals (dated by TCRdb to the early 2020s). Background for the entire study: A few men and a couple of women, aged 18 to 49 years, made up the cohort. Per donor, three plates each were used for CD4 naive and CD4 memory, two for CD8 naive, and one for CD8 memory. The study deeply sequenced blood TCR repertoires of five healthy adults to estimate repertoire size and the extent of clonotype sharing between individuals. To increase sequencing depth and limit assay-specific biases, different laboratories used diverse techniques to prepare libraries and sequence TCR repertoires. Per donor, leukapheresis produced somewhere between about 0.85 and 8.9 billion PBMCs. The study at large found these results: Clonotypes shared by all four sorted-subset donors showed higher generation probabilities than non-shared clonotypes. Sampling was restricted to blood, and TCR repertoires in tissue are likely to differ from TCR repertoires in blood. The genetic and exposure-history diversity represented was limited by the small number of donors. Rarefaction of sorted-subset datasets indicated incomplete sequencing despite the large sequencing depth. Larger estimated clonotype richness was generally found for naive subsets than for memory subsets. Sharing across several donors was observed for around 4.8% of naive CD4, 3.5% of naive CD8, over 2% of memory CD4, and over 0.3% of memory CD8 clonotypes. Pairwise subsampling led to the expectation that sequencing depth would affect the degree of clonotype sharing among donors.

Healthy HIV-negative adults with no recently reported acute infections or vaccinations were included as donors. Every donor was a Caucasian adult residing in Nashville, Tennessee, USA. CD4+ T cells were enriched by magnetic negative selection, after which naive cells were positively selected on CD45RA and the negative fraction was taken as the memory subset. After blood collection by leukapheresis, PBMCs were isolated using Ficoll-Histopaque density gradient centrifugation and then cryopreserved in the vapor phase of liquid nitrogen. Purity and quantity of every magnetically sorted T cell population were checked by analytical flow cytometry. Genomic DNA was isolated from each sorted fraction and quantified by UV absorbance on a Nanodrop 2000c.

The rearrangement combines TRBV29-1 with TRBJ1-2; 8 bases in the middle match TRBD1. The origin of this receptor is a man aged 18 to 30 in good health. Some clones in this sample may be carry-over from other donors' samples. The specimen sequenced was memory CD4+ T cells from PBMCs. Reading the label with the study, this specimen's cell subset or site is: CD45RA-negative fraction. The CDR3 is CSVERTGRGYTF. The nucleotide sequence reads TGCAGCGTTGAACGGACAGGGCGCGGCTACACCTTC. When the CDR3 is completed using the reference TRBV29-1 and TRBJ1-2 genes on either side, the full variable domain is SAVISQKPSRDICQRGTSLTIQCQVDSQVTMMFWYRQQPGQSLTLIATANQGSEATYESGFVIDKFPISRPNLTFSTLTVSNMSPEDSSIYLCSVERTGRGYTFGSGTRLTVV.